This is a list of T cell receptor beta chains from one sample in a study of STAT3 mutations in large granular lymphocyte leukemia. TCRdb's table, derived via immunoSEQ multiplex PCR, lists solely in-frame clones and lacks some. The data contain about 15,000 clones, nearly 95% of them singletons. Specimen: peripheral blood mononuclear cells. These receptors were obtained from a woman between 50 and 59 years old with T-cell large granular lymphocyte leukemia. Some clones in this sample may be carry-over from other donors' samples. CDR3s include the opening cysteine and the closing phenylalanine or tryptophan. D genes are given only for firm matches. Where a row states a size, it is once, few, many or the class of an expanded clone; other rows omit it.

d_call: .
j_call: TRBJ2-4
clone_size: .
cdr3_length: 13
v_call: TRBV27
cdr3_nt: TGTGCCAGCACATCAGGCTACACAAACATTCAGTACTTC
cdr3_aa: CASTSGYTNIQYF

d_call: TRBD1
j_call: TRBJ2-7
clone_size: .
cdr3_length: 14
v_call: TRBV7-8
cdr3_nt: TGTGCCAGCAGCTTACCAGGGGGCTCCTACGAGCAGTACTTC
cdr3_aa: CASSLPGGSYEQYF

d_call: TRBD1
j_call: TRBJ1-5
clone_size: once
cdr3_length: 15
v_call: TRBV4-3
cdr3_nt: TGCGCCAGCAGCCGAGACAGGGGGGGAAATCAGCCCCAGCATTTT
cdr3_aa: CASSRDRGGNQPQHF

d_call: TRBD1
j_call: TRBJ2-5
clone_size: .
cdr3_length: 14
v_call: TRBV7-9
cdr3_nt: TGTGCCAGCAGCTTCGGGACAGGGGGAGAGACCCAGTACTTC
cdr3_aa: CASSFGTGGETQYF

d_call: TRBD2
j_call: TRBJ2-7
clone_size: .
cdr3_length: 16
v_call: TRBV9
cdr3_nt: TGTGCCAGCAGCGTAGACGGGAGGGCCCCCTCCTACGAGCAGTACTTC
cdr3_aa: CASSVDGRAPSYEQYF

d_call: TRBD1
j_call: TRBJ2-5
clone_size: .
cdr3_length: 15
v_call: TRBV6-5
cdr3_nt: TGTGCCAGCAGTTACTACAGGGGGGCCATAGAGACCCAGTACTTC
cdr3_aa: CASSYYRGAIETQYF

d_call: .
j_call: TRBJ2-2
clone_size: .
cdr3_length: 17
v_call: TRBV5-1
cdr3_nt: TGCGCCAGCAGCTGGCCCTCTGGGGATTCGAACACCGGGGAGCTGTTTTTT
cdr3_aa: CASSWPSGDSNTGELFF

d_call: TRBD2
j_call: TRBJ2-2
clone_size: .
cdr3_length: 14
v_call: TRBV30
cdr3_nt: TGTGCCTGGAACGGGAGGGGCGGGTCCGGGGAGCTGTTTTTT
cdr3_aa: CAWNGRGGSGELFF

d_call: .
j_call: TRBJ1-2
clone_size: once
cdr3_length: 12
v_call: TRBV7-9
cdr3_nt: TGTGCCAGCAGCTTAGATGGTAATGGCTACACCTTC
cdr3_aa: CASSLDGNGYTF

d_call: .
j_call: TRBJ2-5
clone_size: .
cdr3_length: 14
v_call: TRBV7-9
cdr3_nt: TGTGCCATCCCGGCGGAGTTTAGGCAAGAGACCCAGTACTTC
cdr3_aa: CAIPAEFRQETQYF

d_call: .
j_call: TRBJ1-4
clone_size: .
cdr3_length: 16
v_call: TRBV4-1
cdr3_nt: TGCGCCAGCAGCCGGTCAGAATTTGGGGTTTTGGAAAAACTGTTTTTT
cdr3_aa: CASSRSEFGVLEKLFF

d_call: .
j_call: TRBJ1-2
clone_size: .
cdr3_length: 14
v_call: TRBV27
cdr3_nt: TGTGCCAGCAGATTTCAGGCCCAGAACTATGGCTACACCTTC
cdr3_aa: CASRFQAQNYGYTF

d_call: .
j_call: TRBJ2-1
clone_size: .
cdr3_length: 15
v_call: TRBV4-2
cdr3_nt: TGTGCCAGCAGCTTAGCTAGTATCTCCTACAATGAGCAGTTCTTC
cdr3_aa: CASSLASISYNEQFF

d_call: .
j_call: TRBJ1-2
clone_size: .
cdr3_length: 16
v_call: TRBV18
cdr3_nt: TGTGCCAGCTCACCGGGGACCCAACAGGGAGGGGATGGCTACACCTTC
cdr3_aa: CASSPGTQQGGDGYTF

d_call: .
j_call: TRBJ1-2
clone_size: few
cdr3_length: 14
v_call: TRBV5-5
cdr3_nt: TGTGCCAGCAGCTTGGACAGGATCAACTATGGCTACACCTTC
cdr3_aa: CASSLDRINYGYTF

d_call: .
j_call: TRBJ2-2
clone_size: .
cdr3_length: 13
v_call: TRBV7-8
cdr3_nt: TGTGCCAGCAGCCCATCCAACACCGGGGAGCTGTTTTTT
cdr3_aa: CASSPSNTGELFF

d_call: TRBD2
j_call: TRBJ2-1
clone_size: .
cdr3_length: 16
v_call: TRBV18
cdr3_nt: TGTGCCAGCTCACCAAATCCTAGCGGGAGACGGAATGAGCAGTTCTTC
cdr3_aa: CASSPNPSGRRNEQFF

d_call: TRBD2
j_call: TRBJ2-1
clone_size: .
cdr3_length: 16
v_call: TRBV7-9
cdr3_nt: TGTGCCAGCAGCCCGACTAGCGGGATCTACTACAATGAGCAGTTCTTC
cdr3_aa: CASSPTSGIYYNEQFF

d_call: .
j_call: TRBJ1-5
clone_size: .
cdr3_length: 13
v_call: TRBV29-1
cdr3_nt: TGCAGCGTTAGGGGCCAGGCCAATCAGCCCCAGCATTTT
cdr3_aa: CSVRGQANQPQHF

d_call: .
j_call: TRBJ2-5
clone_size: .
cdr3_length: 15
v_call: TRBV5-4
cdr3_nt: TGTGCCAGCAGCTTGACTGGGGGGTACCAAGAGACCCAGTACTTC
cdr3_aa: CASSLTGGYQETQYF

d_call: TRBD1
j_call: TRBJ1-2
clone_size: .
cdr3_length: 14
v_call: TRBV11-1
cdr3_nt: TGTGCCAGCAGCCGGGACAGCCCCGTTGGTTGGTACACCTTC
cdr3_aa: CASSRDSPVGWYTF

d_call: .
j_call: TRBJ2-5
clone_size: once
cdr3_length: 17
v_call: TRBV11-1
cdr3_nt: TGTGCCAGCAGCTCAAGCTCTGCCTCTTGGTACCAAGAGACCCAGTACTTC
cdr3_aa: CASSSSSASWYQETQYF

d_call: TRBD2
j_call: TRBJ2-7
clone_size: medium-sized
cdr3_length: 15
v_call: TRBV15
cdr3_nt: TGTGCCACCAGCAGACTAGCGGGAGGGTTGAATGAGCAGTACTTC
cdr3_aa: CATSRLAGGLNEQYF

d_call: .
j_call: TRBJ2-7
clone_size: .
cdr3_length: 13
v_call: TRBV18
cdr3_nt: TGTGCCAGCTCACTCATGACTAGTTCCGAGCAGTACTTC
cdr3_aa: CASSLMTSSEQYF

d_call: .
j_call: TRBJ1-2
clone_size: .
cdr3_length: 14
v_call: TRBV29-1
cdr3_nt: TGCAGCGTCGTGAGGACCGACAAGAACTATGGCTACACCTTC
cdr3_aa: CSVVRTDKNYGYTF

d_call: TRBD1
j_call: TRBJ2-5
clone_size: .
cdr3_length: 14
v_call: TRBV14
cdr3_nt: TGTGCCAGCAGCCTACAGGGGGCTGAGGGAACCCAGTACTTC
cdr3_aa: CASSLQGAEGTQYF

d_call: TRBD1
j_call: TRBJ2-7
clone_size: .
cdr3_length: 15
v_call: TRBV18
cdr3_nt: TGTGCCAGCTCCTCCGGGACAGGAGATTCCTACGAGCAGTACTTC
cdr3_aa: CASSSGTGDSYEQYF

d_call: .
j_call: TRBJ2-6
clone_size: .
cdr3_length: 15
v_call: TRBV5-4
cdr3_nt: TGTGCCAGCAGCTCTCCCCTCTCTGGGGCCAACGTCCTGACTTTC
cdr3_aa: CASSSPLSGANVLTF

d_call: .
j_call: TRBJ2-6
clone_size: .
cdr3_length: 16
v_call: TRBV19
cdr3_nt: TGTGCCAGTAGTAGCCTCGGGGGAAACTTAGCCAACGTCCTGACTTTC
cdr3_aa: CASSSLGGNLANVLTF

d_call: .
j_call: TRBJ1-5
clone_size: .
cdr3_length: 14
v_call: TRBV6-6
cdr3_nt: TGTGCCAGCACCAGGACAGAAATCAATCAGCCCCAGCATTTT
cdr3_aa: CASTRTEINQPQHF

d_call: TRBD1
j_call: TRBJ1-5
clone_size: once
cdr3_length: 15
v_call: TRBV5-6
cdr3_nt: TGTGCCAGCAGCCCCTGGGGACAGGGACATCAGCCCCAGCATTTT
cdr3_aa: CASSPWGQGHQPQHF

d_call: .
j_call: TRBJ2-2
clone_size: .
cdr3_length: 14
v_call: TRBV10-3
cdr3_nt: TGTGCCATCAGTGCCACAGGGAACACCGGGGAGCTGTTTTTT
cdr3_aa: CAISATGNTGELFF

d_call: .
j_call: TRBJ1-2
clone_size: .
cdr3_length: 14
v_call: TRBV6-6
cdr3_nt: TGTGCCAGCAGTTACTCTCCAGGGAGCTATGGCTACACCTTC
cdr3_aa: CASSYSPGSYGYTF

d_call: .
j_call: TRBJ1-4
clone_size: .
cdr3_length: 12
v_call: TRBV6-6
cdr3_nt: TGTGCCAGCAGACCCGTCGGAGGAAAACTGTTTTTT
cdr3_aa: CASRPVGGKLFF

d_call: TRBD1
j_call: TRBJ2-7
clone_size: few
cdr3_length: 15
v_call: TRBV6-6
cdr3_nt: TGTGCCAGCACCCCCGGACCGGGACAGCCGTACGAGCAGTACTTC
cdr3_aa: CASTPGPGQPYEQYF

d_call: TRBD1
j_call: TRBJ1-4
clone_size: .
cdr3_length: 16
v_call: TRBV14
cdr3_nt: TGTGCCAGCAGCCAAGGGTACGGGACAGGGTTTGAAAAACTGTTTTTT
cdr3_aa: CASSQGYGTGFEKLFF

d_call: .
j_call: TRBJ1-2
clone_size: .
cdr3_length: 15
v_call: TRBV27
cdr3_nt: TGTGCCAGCAGTTTATCCCGGCTTGGGGGCTATGGCTACACCTTC
cdr3_aa: CASSLSRLGGYGYTF

d_call: .
j_call: TRBJ2-1
clone_size: .
cdr3_length: 13
v_call: TRBV27
cdr3_nt: TGTGCCAGCAGTTTAAGGGGGAACAATGAGCAGTTCTTC
cdr3_aa: CASSLRGNNEQFF

d_call: .
j_call: TRBJ2-3
clone_size: .
cdr3_length: 13
v_call: TRBV19
cdr3_nt: TGTGCCAGTCGGCTCTTTAGCACAGATACGCAGTATTTT
cdr3_aa: CASRLFSTDTQYF

d_call: .
j_call: TRBJ1-1
clone_size: .
cdr3_length: 12
v_call: TRBV28
cdr3_nt: TGTGCCAGCAGTTTCACACAGGGCCAAGCTTTCTTT
cdr3_aa: CASSFTQGQAFF

d_call: .
j_call: TRBJ2-5
clone_size: .
cdr3_length: 13
v_call: TRBV5-1
cdr3_nt: TGCGCCAGCAGCCAGGGGGGTTTAGGGACCCAGTACTTC
cdr3_aa: CASSQGGLGTQYF

d_call: .
j_call: TRBJ2-5
clone_size: .
cdr3_length: 13
v_call: TRBV18
cdr3_nt: TGTGCCAGCTCACGGGGGTCCCAAGAGACCCAGTACTTC
cdr3_aa: CASSRGSQETQYF

d_call: .
j_call: TRBJ2-5
clone_size: once
cdr3_length: 16
v_call: TRBV6-5
cdr3_nt: TGTGCCAGCAGTTGGGCGGCCGGAGGGGGCGGAGAGACCCAGTACTTC
cdr3_aa: CASSWAAGGGGETQYF

d_call: .
j_call: TRBJ1-2
clone_size: once
cdr3_length: 16
v_call: TRBV30
cdr3_nt: TGTGCCTGGAGTGTACAACGGACATCCCTATCGGGTGGCTACACCTTC
cdr3_aa: CAWSVQRTSLSGGYTF

d_call: .
j_call: TRBJ2-3
clone_size: once
cdr3_length: 15
v_call: TRBV5-4
cdr3_nt: TGTGCCAGCAGCCCGACCTCCCCTGGCACAGATACGCAGTATTTT
cdr3_aa: CASSPTSPGTDTQYF

d_call: TRBD2
j_call: TRBJ2-3
clone_size: .
cdr3_length: 14
v_call: TRBV7-9
cdr3_nt: TGTGCCAGCAGCATAGGGACTAGCCGCGATACGCAGTATTTT
cdr3_aa: CASSIGTSRDTQYF

d_call: .
j_call: TRBJ1-2
clone_size: .
cdr3_length: 15
v_call: TRBV7-9
cdr3_nt: TGTGCCAGCAGCTATAGCAACAGGGTTGAGGATGGCTACACCTTC
cdr3_aa: CASSYSNRVEDGYTF

d_call: TRBD2
j_call: TRBJ2-7
clone_size: .
cdr3_length: 14
v_call: TRBV19
cdr3_nt: TGTGCCAGTAGTAAGCGGGAGGGCCAAGGGGAGCAGTACTTC
cdr3_aa: CASSKREGQGEQYF

d_call: TRBD2
j_call: TRBJ2-1
clone_size: .
cdr3_length: 16
v_call: TRBV9
cdr3_nt: TGTGCCAGCAGCGTAGGCCTGGCGGGAGGATACAATGAGCAGTTCTTC
cdr3_aa: CASSVGLAGGYNEQFF

d_call: .
j_call: TRBJ1-3
clone_size: .
cdr3_length: 15
v_call: TRBV7-2
cdr3_nt: TGTGCCAGCAGCTTAGCGCTGGGGACGGGAAACACCATATATTTT
cdr3_aa: CASSLALGTGNTIYF

d_call: .
j_call: TRBJ2-7
clone_size: .
cdr3_length: 13
v_call: TRBV7-9
cdr3_nt: TGTGCCAGCAGCTTTGGGGAGGTCTACGAGCAGTACTTC
cdr3_aa: CASSFGEVYEQYF

d_call: .
j_call: TRBJ1-2
clone_size: .
cdr3_length: 14
v_call: TRBV28
cdr3_nt: TGTGCCAGCAGCGCCGGGGGGCGCTTCTATGGCTACACCTTC
cdr3_aa: CASSAGGRFYGYTF

d_call: .
j_call: TRBJ1-2
clone_size: .
cdr3_length: 13
v_call: TRBV23-1
cdr3_nt: TGCGCCAGCAGTCATCTCGCGGACTATGGCTACACCTTC
cdr3_aa: CASSHLADYGYTF